This paragraph covers one T cell receptor beta chain sequence. Participants came from about 23 US areas, aged roughly 18 to 95 years. Cohorts were determined from participant-reported clinical history. Original data processing: Amplification of reference gene primers was used by the study to estimate nucleated cell counts. Profiling relied on immunoSEQ multiplex PCR, and the TCRdb table lists in-frame clones only, not all of them. From that table come the V and J calls and clone size; the DNA was used to work out D and trimming. The data show 380,000 or so clones, roughly 90% seen once. This sample stems from a study of blood T cell repertoires in COVID-19. For the study at large: T cells, B-cell-depleted T cells, or PBMCs supplied cDNA or gDNA.

Germline lookup yields CDR1 DFQATT and CDR2 SNEGSKA (reference sequence). The CDR3 covers 15 residues. The V segment lost 3 bases and the J segment 5 bases; nucleotides outside the gene matches: 13. The V and J genes are TRBV20-1 and TRBJ2-7, with TRBD1 matching 7 bases. Sequencing was performed on PBMCs or T cells enriched from blood (not recorded which). This receptor was taken from a woman in her thirties or forties with acute COVID-19. CDR3 sequence (DNA): TGCAGTGCTAGTTCCCCGAGGGGGCAACCGCACGAGCAGTACTTC. Its translation is CSASSPRGQPHEQYF.